Listed below are T cell receptor beta chains from one sample, sequenced in a study of blood T cells in healthy people across ages. Using its own MiXCR run on the 5' RACE reads, TCRdb lists one record per CDR3 protein. The sample includes some 1,000,000 distinct CDR3 sequences, roughly a quarter of them seen just once. A further study also used this sample, focusing on T cells of mothers and their children.

Input material: blood. The receptors derive from a girl aged 2-10 years in good health. The conserved cysteine and the conserved F or W are not part of the CDR3 here. Only some rows state a clone size, as once, few, many or a class for expanded clones.

v_call	j_call	clone_size	cdr3_aa
TRBV20-1	TRBJ1-1	few	SARIAGLTEAF
TRBV25-1	TRBJ1-6	-	ASRGDTHSRDSPLH
TRBV7-6	TRBJ1-3	few	ASSLRPQADGYTIY
TRBV29-1	TRBJ2-7	many	SVAGSYEQY
TRBV7-2	TRBJ2-7	-	ASSLERTANSYEQY
TRBV20-1	TRBJ2-7	few	SASTGTSYEQY
TRBV15	TRBJ2-1	-	ATSRVSREQF
TRBV4-1	TRBJ1-4	-	ASSRGQGVIDEKLF
TRBV28	TRBJ2-7	few	ASSSAKLAPNPYEQY
TRBV3-1	TRBJ2-3	few	ASSQVGALDTQY
TRBV4-3	TRBJ1-4	-	ASSQWQGHEKLF
TRBV28	TRBJ1-2	-	ASSDDGYGYT
TRBV5-1	-	few	ATSPWTSDYNEQF
TRBV7-9	TRBJ1-5	-	ASSFDRGRGQPQH
TRBV6-6	TRBJ1-4	once	ASSYWGVDEKLF
TRBV5-1	TRBJ2-5	few	ATGASLAVLYQETQY
TRBV20-1	TRBJ2-1	-	SARDPFGGHSYNEQF
TRBV4-2	TRBJ1-1	few	ASSQVSGEAF
TRBV7-8	TRBJ1-6	few	ASSLDQALYSPLH
TRBV20-1	-	few	SARGDLVYEQY
TRBV9	TRBJ2-4	-	ASSDGTANIQY
TRBV4-1	TRBJ2-7	-	ASSQVARTYEQY
TRBV7-9	TRBJ2-1	-	ASSLRRGPYNEQF
TRBV20-1	TRBJ2-1	-	SARDPLNNEQF
TRBV6-2/TRBV6-3	TRBJ2-2	-	ASNIGYTGELF
TRBV27	TRBJ1-1	-	ASGVLGANTEAF
TRBV28	TRBJ2-5	-	ASSLSNEQWEVKETQY
TRBV9	TRBJ2-5	-	ASSVEASGLQETQY